These 8 T cell receptor beta chains were all obtained from the same sample, sequenced in a study of blood T cell repertoires in COVID-19. The repertoire was sequenced with immunoSEQ multiplex PCR; TCRdb's copy has only in-frame clones and lacks some. The table lists 400,000 to 550,000 clones, around 89% of them singletons. The sample comprised peripheral blood. The receptors here all came from a young woman with acute or convalescent COVID-19.

V is TRBV6-6 and J is TRBJ2-7; 11 bases fit TRBD2. In germline, CDR1 is MNHNY, CDR2 SVGAGI (reference sequence). The CDR3 contains 15 residues. With V trimmed by 4 bases and J by 0 bases, 2 bases remained unmatched. This CDR3 is CASSLTSGVSYEQYF. The DNA of the CDR3 is TGTGCCAGCAGTTTGACTAGCGGGGTCTCCTACGAGCAGTACTTC.

The chain links TRBV19 to TRBJ1-1, with D perhaps TRBD1 (5 bases). The CDR3 totals 15 residues. Per germline, CDR1 LNHDA and CDR2 SQIVND (reference sequence). V lost 0 bases, J lost 1 base, and 9 bases lay in between. CDR3 sequence: CASSIDQQGNTEAFF. CDR3 nucleotide sequence: TGTGCCAGTAGTATAGATCAGCAGGGGAACACTGAAGCTTTCTTT. The variable domain in full, with the rest retrieved from reference TRBV19 and TRBJ1-1, is DGGITQSPKYLFRKEGQNVTLSCEQNLNHDAMYWYRQDPGQGLRLIYYSQIVNDFQKGDIAEGYSVSREKKESFPLTVTSAQKNPTAFYLCASSIDQQGNTEAFFGQGTRLTVV.

V is TRBV30 and J is TRBJ1-6; no definite D call. The germline V gene encodes CDR1 GTSNPN and CDR2 SVGIG (reference sequence). V was cut by 3 bases and J by 8 bases, with 11 bases left in between. The CDR3 is made up of 13 amino acids. This CDR3 reads CAWRGPDYSPLHF. In DNA, the CDR3 is TGTGCCTGGAGGGGTCCGGACTATTCACCCCTCCACTTT.

J is TRBJ2-3 and V is TRBV14, with 15 bases identical to TRBD2. Germline assignment: CDR1 SGHDN and CDR2 FVKESK. The CDR3 consists of 17 residues. After removal of 3 bases from V and 4 bases from J, the junction contained 5 bases not matched to a gene. The CDR3 DNA follows: TGTGCCAGCAGCCAGAGGACTAGCGGGGGGGCGGCAGATACGCAGTATTTT. This gives the protein CASSQRTSGGAADTQYF.

The V gene is TRBV5-4, the J gene TRBJ1-6; 8 bases line up with TRBD1. Losses at the gene ends were 4 bases for V and 9 bases for J; bases not matched to a gene: 9. The CDR3 is 15 residues long. Germline V lookup: CDR1 SGHNT, CDR2 YYREEE (reference sequence). The CDR3 region is CASSTQDRASSPLHF. Here the CDR3 DNA reads TGTGCCAGCAGCACCCAGGACAGGGCGAGTTCACCCCTCCACTTT.

The genes are TRBV7-9 and TRBJ2-3, with 11 positions matching TRBD2. CDR3 length equals 18 residues. V dropped 5 bases and J dropped 0; count of bases not matched to a gene: 10. The germline V gene has CDR1 SEHNR and CDR2 FQNEAQ (reference sequence). CDR3 sequence: CASSRLAGNLRSTDTQYF. In nucleotides, the CDR3 is TGTGCCAGCAGCCGACTAGCGGGGAACCTGAGGAGCACAGATACGCAGTATTTT.

The chain has TRBV3-1 (or the pseudogene TRBV3-2) and TRBJ1-1; 8 bases fit TRBD1. Germline values: CDR1 LGHDT, CDR2 YNNKEL (reference sequence). Trimming at V came to 1 base and at J to 10 bases, leaving 2 bases not matched to a gene. This CDR3 contains 12 residues. CDR3 DNA sequence: TGTGCCAGCAGCCAAGCAGACAGGGGAGCTTTCTTT. This sequence encodes CASSQADRGAFF.

The chain's CDR3 is CASGGTAAEQFF. In nucleotides, the CDR3 is TGTGCCAGCGGAGGGACGGCCGCGGAGCAGTTCTTC. The V gene is TRBV3-1 (or the pseudogene TRBV3-2), the J gene TRBJ2-1, with TRBD2 as a possible D gene (6 bases). Trimming stripped 8 bases from V and 10 bases from J, with 15 bases between. CDR1 is LGHDT, CDR2 YNNKEL, per germline (reference sequence). There are 12 residues in the CDR3.